These 27 T cell receptor beta chains were sequenced from one sample in a study of T-cell reconstitution after alpha-beta-depleted transplantation in children. TCRbeta library construction was performed incorporating unique molecular identifiers. TCRdb redid the calling of the PCR reads with MiXCR, one entry per CDR3 protein. The sample comprises about a million distinct CDR3 sequences, around 30% of which are singletons, and roughly 30% rests with the top ten. This specimen consisted of PBMCs, mostly from graft donor cells, obtained 360 days after TCRalphabeta/CD19-depleted stem cell transplant. The receptors here all came from a boy less than two years old who had a stem cell transplant for SCID, so the T cells may come from the graft donor.

The genes are TRBV20-1 and TRBJ2-5; 8 positions match TRBD1. J gave up 4 bases and V 3 bases, and 10 bases lay outside the gene matches. The CDR3 contains 15 residues. Germline values: CDR1 DFQATT, CDR2 SNEGSKA (reference sequence). The CDR3 DNA reads as TGCAGTGCTAGCTGGGCAGGGGGCTACGGAGAGACCCAGTACTTC. It is translated as CSASWAGGYGETQYF.

The chain is built from TRBV12-3 or TRBV12-4 and TRBJ2-3; D uncertain. The CDR3 totals 11 residues. The V end lost 4 bases, the J end lost 8 bases, and 7 bases lay between the germline ends. The CDR3 bases are TGTGCCAGCAGTTACGTGGGTACGCAGTATTTT. Its translation is CASSYVGTQYF.

The chain links TRBV11-1 to TRBJ2-5; D is unclear. Germline assignment: CDR1 SGHAT and CDR2 FQDESV (reference sequence). This CDR3 is 12 amino acids long. Deletions cut 6 bases from V and 3 bases from J, with 8 bases between. CDR3 sequence (DNA): TGTGCCAGCAGTCAAATTGAAGAGACCCAGTACTTC. This codes for CASSQIEETQYF. The full variable domain, in which reference TRBV11-1 and TRBJ2-5 provide the parts outside the CDR3, is EAEVAQSPRYKITEKSQAVAFWCDPISGHATLYWYRQILGQGPELLVQFQDESVVDDSQLPKDRFSAERLKGVDSTLKIQPAELGDSAMYLCASSQIEETQYFGPGTRLLVL.

The CDR3 region is CASSFPSGGADTEAFF. The CDR3 DNA reads as TGTGCCAGCAGTTTTCCCAGCGGAGGCGCGGACACTGAAGCTTTCTTT. V usage is TRBV12-3 or TRBV12-4 and J usage is TRBJ1-1; no firm D call. The CDR3 totals 16 residues. V lost 3 bases, J lost 3 bases, and 17 bases lay in between.

The chain employs TRBV14 and TRBJ2-7; D unclear. Trimming removed 2 bases at V and 3 bases at J, with 5 bases between. Germline CDR1 and CDR2: SGHDN and FVKESK. The CDR3 is made up of 12 amino acids. CDR3 sequence: CASSQPFYEQYF. In nucleotides, the CDR3 is TGTGCCAGCAGCCAACCTTTCTACGAGCAGTACTTC.

This clonotype was observed a handful of times. The chain employs TRBV7-9 and TRBJ1-1; TRBD1 might be the D (5 bases). The CDR3 extends over 14 amino acids. V was pared by 4 bases and J by 1 base, with 10 bases between. The germline CDR1 and CDR2 sequences are SEHNR and FQNEAQ (reference sequence). DNA for the CDR3: TGTGCCAGCAGCTCCCAGGGACGGAACACTGAAGCTTTCTTT. This codes for CASSSQGRNTEAFF.

J is TRBJ2-1 and V is TRBV7-9, with a tentative D call TRBD1 (5 bases). Germline values: CDR1 SEHNR, CDR2 FQNEAQ (reference sequence). V was trimmed by 1 base and J by 3 bases, leaving 7 bases between them. CDR3 length: 14 amino acids. CDR3 amino acids: CASSLGGYYNEQFF. CDR3 sequence (DNA): TGTGCCAGCAGCTTAGGGGGCTACTACAATGAGCAGTTCTTC.

This clonotype was picked up many times. The gene calls are TRBV5-5 and TRBJ2-5; D uncertain. The CDR3 spans 13 residues. In germline, CDR1 is SGHKS, CDR2 YYEKEE (reference sequence). Trimming shortened V by 1 base and J by 5 bases, and 9 bases separated the two germline ends. CDR3 coding DNA: TGTGCCAGCAGCTTGAGGCTAAGGGAGACCCAGTACTTC. Encoded protein: CASSLRLRETQYF.

This clonotype has a handful of counts. J is TRBJ2-3 and V is TRBV10-3; 8 bases fit TRBD2. This CDR3 region has 16 residues. Germline V gene data show CDR1 as ENHRY and CDR2 as SYGVKD. After removal of 5 bases from V and 2 bases from J, the junction contained 9 bases not matched to a gene. The CDR3 reads CAISSKAGGDTDTQYF. The CDR3 DNA follows: TGTGCCATCAGTTCGAAGGCGGGGGGTGACACAGATACGCAGTATTTT.

In this sample, this clonotype turned up a few times. The chain links TRBV7-2 to TRBJ2-5; 9 bases are a match to TRBD2. V was pared by 6 bases and J by 5 bases, with 10 bases of the junction left unmatched. The CDR3 is made up of 15 amino acids. The germline gives CDR1 SGHTA, CDR2 FQGNSA. CDR3 residues: CASSPSSGVRETQYF. CDR3 nucleotide sequence: TGTGCCAGCAGTCCCTCTAGCGGGGTGCGTGAGACCCAGTACTTC.

This clonotype has a handful of counts. The V and J genes are TRBV29-1 and TRBJ2-1; 11 nucleotides agree with TRBD2. Per germline, CDR1 SQVTM and CDR2 ANQGSEA. There are 15 residues in the CDR3. Trimming removed 2 bases from V and 4 bases from J; junction bases left unmatched: 4. The CDR3 spells CSVEPGTSGYNEQFF. The CDR3 nucleotides are TGCAGCGTTGAACCCGGGACTAGCGGATACAATGAGCAGTTCTTC.

The chain combines TRBV2 with TRBJ2-3, with a weak D call TRBD2 (6 bases). The V and J ends lost 5 bases and 0 bases respectively, with 15 bases between them. The V gene's germline CDR1 is SNHLY and CDR2 FYNNEI. The CDR3 spans 16 residues. The DNA of the CDR3 is TGTGCCAGCAGTTCTGCCGGGGGACCTAGCACAGATACGCAGTATTTT. Protein product: CASSSAGGPSTDTQYF.

This clonotype has only a few counts. The rearrangement uses TRBV5-1 and TRBJ2-2, with 9 nucleotides matching TRBD1. CDR1 and CDR2 from the germline V gene are SGHRS and YFSETQ. J lost 4 bases, V lost 6 bases, and 7 bases had no gene match. CDR3 size: 15 residues. The CDR3 is CASTYRDRATGELFF. DNA of the CDR3: TGCGCCAGCACTTACCGGGACAGGGCCACCGGGGAGCTGTTTTTT.

J is TRBJ2-2 and V is TRBV3-1, with D possibly TRBD2 on 6 matching bases. V was clipped by 2 bases and J by 8 bases, with 9 bases between them. The CDR3 is 13 amino acids. From germline, CDR1 is LGHDT and CDR2 YNNKEL (reference sequence). This chain's CDR3 is CASSQMEGGELFF. CDR3 coding DNA: TGTGCCAGCAGCCAAATGGAGGGGGGGGAGCTGTTTTTT.

The CDR3, as DNA: TGCGCCAGCAGCTTGGGGGACCGGTCCTACAATGAGCAGTTCTTC. As protein: CASSLGDRSYNEQFF. The genes are TRBV5-1 and TRBJ2-1; D assignment may be TRBD1 or TRBD2 (5 bases each). Germline V gene data show CDR1 as SGHRS and CDR2 as YFSETQ. This CDR3 contains 15 residues. The V and J ends lost 0 bases and 1 base respectively, with 8 bases between them. Variable domain in full (rest from reference TRBV5-1 and TRBJ2-1): KAGVTQTPRYLIKTRGQQVTLSCSPISGHRSVSWYQQTPGQGLQFLFEYFSETQRNKGNFPGRFSGRQFSNSRSEMNVSTLELGDSALYLCASSLGDRSYNEQFFGPGTRLTVL.

The table lists this clonotype with a few counts. The chain couples TRBV12-3 or TRBV12-4 to TRBJ2-2; D unresolved. V was cut by 5 bases and J by 5 bases, with 18 bases left in between. The CDR3 has 16 residues. The CDR3 nucleotides read TGTGCCAGCAGTCCAGTCGGTGGCAGAGCTACCGGGGAGCTGTTTTTT. It encodes CASSPVGGRATGELFF.

The chain combines TRBV4-3 with TRBJ1-1, with 8 positions matching TRBD1. The V and J ends lost 0 bases and 4 bases, in that order; junction bases with no gene match: 13. Germline V gene lookup returns CDR1 LGHNA and CDR2 YSLEER. The CDR3 runs to 18 residues. CDR3 in amino acids: CASSQDGWTGFLSTEAFF. The DNA of the CDR3 is TGCGCCAGCAGCCAAGATGGTTGGACAGGGTTCTTGAGCACTGAAGCTTTCTTT.

This clonotype came up once. The chain has TRBV5-5 and TRBJ2-1; 8 bases fit TRBD1. V trimming: 4 bases; J trimming: 7 bases; junction bases outside the gene matches: 13. CDR1 and CDR2 (germline): SGHKS, YYEKEE (reference sequence). CDR3 length equals 16 residues. The CDR3 nucleotides are TGTGCCAGCAGCATAAGGACAGGGAAGACAGTAAATGAGCAGTTCTTC. Its protein product is CASSIRTGKTVNEQFF.

The V call is TRBV9, the J call TRBJ1-5, with D uncertain. CDR3 size: 14 residues. Germline V gene lookup returns CDR1 SGDLS and CDR2 YYNGEE. V dropped 4 bases and J dropped 5 bases, with 13 bases sitting between them. The CDR3 coding sequence is TGTGCCAGCAGCCCCTGGGGTGTGGATCAGCCCCAGCATTTT. This sequence encodes CASSPWGVDQPQHF.

The rearrangement uses TRBV29-1 and TRBJ2-3; 9 bases line up with TRBD2. The germline V gene encodes CDR1 SQVTM and CDR2 ANQGSEA. With 0 bases clipped from V and 7 bases from J, the junction kept 8 bases outside the gene matches. There are 15 residues in the CDR3. The CDR3 is CSVEDLRGGGNTQYF. As DNA, the CDR3 is TGCAGCGTTGAAGACTTGCGGGGGGGCGGAAATACGCAGTATTTT.

In DNA, the CDR3 is TGCGCCAGCAGCTTAATTTCCGCGGGGGAGACCCAGTACTTC. As protein: CASSLISAGETQYF. V and J are TRBV5-1 and TRBJ2-5; tentative D call: TRBD2 (6 bases). The germline gives CDR1 SGHRS, CDR2 YFSETQ. V was trimmed by 2 bases and J by 5 bases, leaving 13 bases between them. This CDR3 spans 14 amino acids.

The gene calls are TRBV5-1 and TRBJ1-4, with TRBD1 identical over 8 bases. Per germline, CDR1 SGHRS and CDR2 YFSETQ. CDR3 length: 15 amino acids. V shed 4 bases and J 4 bases; nucleotides not matched to a gene: 6. The CDR3 DNA is TGCGCCAGCAGCGAGGACAGGGCTCTTAATGAAAAACTGTTTTTT. Its translation is CASSEDRALNEKLFF.

CDR3 bases: TGTGCCAGCAGCCCTGAACAGAGCTCCTACAATGAGCAGTTCTTC. It yields the protein CASSPEQSSYNEQFF. The chain combines TRBV9 with TRBJ2-1; D ambiguous. Trimming shortened V by 4 bases and J by 0 bases, and 11 bases separated the two germline ends. CDR3 size: 15 residues. In germline, CDR1 is SGDLS, CDR2 YYNGEE.

This clonotype came up a few times. The chain recombines TRBV28 with TRBJ2-3; TRBD1 aligns across 10 bases. The CDR3 is 17 amino acids. The J segment lost 3 bases and the V segment lost 5 bases, leaving 11 bases of the junction unmatched. Germline values: CDR1 MDHEN, CDR2 SYDVKM. As DNA, the CDR3 is TGTGCCAGCAGTCCAGGATCCCTGGACAGGGGGACAGATACGCAGTATTTT. This codes for CASSPGSLDRGTDTQYF. The full variable domain, rest sourced from reference TRBV28 and TRBJ2-3, is DVKVTQSSRYLVKRTGEKVFLECVQDMDHENMFWYRQDPGLGLRLIYFSYDVKMKEKGDIPEGYSVSREKKERFSLILESASTNQTSMYLCASSPGSLDRGTDTQYFGPGTRLTVL.

The chain uses TRBV19 and TRBJ2-4; possible D gene TRBD2, 7 bases. This CDR3 has 15 amino acids. V was cut by 0 bases and J by 8 bases, with 14 bases left in between. The V gene's germline CDR1 is LNHDA and CDR2 SQIVND (reference sequence). CDR3 nucleotides: TGTGCCAGTAGTATAGAACAGGGAGGGTCGGACATTCAGTACTTC. Protein product: CASSIEQGGSDIQYF.

The chain joins TRBV3-1 to TRBJ2-2; 9 bases fit TRBD1. Germline CDR1 reads LGHDT; CDR2 reads YNNKEL (reference sequence). CDR3 length: 15 residues. Trimming took 3 bases from V and 5 from J; bases not matched to a gene: 4. The CDR3 coding sequence is TGTGCCAGCAGCCACGGGACAGGGACAACCGGGGAGCTGTTTTTT. Its protein is CASSHGTGTTGELFF.

In its sample, this clonotype was seen once. The chain has TRBV5-6 and TRBJ2-7, with 8 bases identical to TRBD2. Germline CDR1 reads SGHDT; CDR2 reads YYEEEE. The CDR3 totals 16 residues. V shed 4 bases, J shed 4 bases, and the junction held 13 bases outside the gene matches. In DNA, the CDR3 is TGTGCCAGCAGCCGGTTGCCGCGAGCGGGGGAGTACGAGCAGTACTTC. It codes for CASSRLPRAGEYEQYF.